The clone carrying this T cell receptor beta chain was seen once. The sample originates from a study of resident and recirculating memory T cells in vitiligo. Background on the study: Samples were epidermis from two lesional and two nonlesional sites, plus PBMCs. The samples were homogenized without cell sorting before genomic DNA extraction.

Patients had to be free of confetti depigmentation, indicating active vitiligo. Patients had received no treatment within the previous three months. Clones were sequenced by immunoSEQ multiplex PCR, and TCRdb holds only the in-frame ones, with some missing. The sample includes 40,000 to 50,000 clones, about nine tenths of them seen just once. The germline gives CDR1 MNHEY, CDR2 SVGAGI. Trimming removed 2 bases from V and 0 bases from J, with 4 bases in between. This CDR3 contains 14 residues. The chain has TRBV6-5 and TRBJ2-2; D not resolved. The sample consisted of blood. The source is a male donor with vitiligo. The DNA for the CDR3 is TGTGCCAGCAGTTACGGGCCGAACACCGGGGAGCTGTTTTTT. The encoded protein is CASSYGPNTGELFF.